The 30 T cell receptor beta chains given below trace back to one sample, sequenced in a study of blood T cell repertoires in COVID-19 (dated by TCRdb to between 2020 and 2021). Libraries were made using the immunoSEQ multiplex PCR assay. Not all clones reach the TCRdb copy of this immuneACCESS table, which keeps in-frame sequences only. Checked studies attribute under half of the gap to unresolved V genes and leave the rest unexplained. This sample comprises several thousand clones, about 91% of them detected only once. Around 4% of the sample comes from the top ten. Sequencing was performed on peripheral blood. The source is a woman in her forties or fifties with active COVID-19.

V is TRBV18 and J is TRBJ2-5, with D perhaps TRBD2 (5 bases). Trimming shortened V by 3 bases and J by 5 bases, and 16 bases separated the two germline ends. Germline CDR1 and CDR2: KGHSH and LQKENI. The CDR3 length is 15 residues. Written as DNA, the CDR3 is TGTGCCAGCTCACCTCTCTCACAGCGCGGGGAGACCCAGTACTTC. Translation: CASSPLSQRGETQYF.

The chain is built from TRBV5-1 and TRBJ2-7; 7 nucleotides align to TRBD2. The J call may be in error: the DNA end matches TRBJ2-1 better. Germline loops: CDR1 SGHRS, CDR2 YFSETQ. The CDR3 covers 15 residues. This chain's CDR3 is CASSFGLADYNEQFF. The CDR3 nucleotides read TGCGCCAGCAGCTTCGGGCTAGCGGACTACAATGAGCAGTTCTTC.

V usage is TRBV21-1 and J usage is TRBJ2-7; the D call TRBD2 from the table was never checked on the DNA. TRBV21-1 is shown as a pseudogene. The CDR3 contains 18 residues. CDR3 amino acids: CASSTLLGASGVGYEQYF. CDR3 in DNA: TGTGCCAGCAGCACCCTCCTCGGAGCTAGCGGGGTAGGATACGAGCAGTACTTC.

V and J are TRBV19 and TRBJ2-3; 7 nucleotides line up with TRBD1. V dropped 6 bases and J dropped 2; count of bases not matched to a gene: 8. The germline V gene encodes CDR1 LNHDA and CDR2 SQIVND (reference sequence). This CDR3 is 15 amino acids long. CDR3 sequence reads: CASRFGTAITDTQYF. The CDR3 DNA sequence: TGTGCCAGTAGGTTCGGGACAGCAATCACAGATACGCAGTATTTT. The full variable domain, in which reference TRBV19 and TRBJ2-3 provide the parts outside the CDR3, is DGGITQSPKYLFRKEGQNVTLSCEQNLNHDAMYWYRQDPGQGLRLIYYSQIVNDFQKGDIAEGYSVSREKKESFPLTVTSAQKNPTAFYLCASRFGTAITDTQYFGPGTRLTVL.

The chain couples TRBV7-8 to TRBJ2-3; D may be TRBD2 (6 bases). The CDR3 runs to 15 residues. V lost 1 base and J 0 bases, leaving 8 bases between the germline ends. Germline CDR1 reads SGHVS; CDR2 reads FQNEAQ. As DNA, the CDR3 is TGTGCCAGCAGCTTAGAGCGGGTTAGCACAGATACGCAGTATTTT. Translated, it gives CASSLERVSTDTQYF.

The V gene is TRBV3-1 (or the pseudogene TRBV3-2), the J gene TRBJ1-6, with no clear D. Germline CDR1 is LGHDT and CDR2 is YNNKEL (reference sequence). CDR3 length: 17 residues. V was clipped by 3 bases and J by 9 bases, with 21 bases between them. CDR3: CASSHGGGVGSGSPLHF. The CDR3 DNA reads TGTGCCAGCAGCCATGGTGGCGGGGTCGGGAGCGGTTCACCCCTCCACTTT.

The chain couples TRBV28 to TRBJ1-1; possible D gene TRBD1, 5 bases. Germline V CDR1 and CDR2: MDHEN, SYDVKM. V shed 4 bases and J shed 2 bases, with 11 bases lying between them. The CDR3 covers 14 residues. CDR3 DNA: TGTGCCAGCAGTTCCCTGGGGACTAACACTGAAGCTTTCTTT. Translating gives CASSSLGTNTEAFF.

V is TRBV15 and J is TRBJ2-1; possible D gene TRBD2, 6 bases. The CDR3 covers 16 residues. The germline gives CDR1 LNHNV, CDR2 YYDKDF (reference sequence). Trimming removed 1 base at V and 7 bases at J, with 17 bases between. CDR3 bases: TGTGCCACCAGCAGAGGCTTAATCGGGACTCCTAATGAGCAGTTCTTC. Its protein product is CATSRGLIGTPNEQFF.

The chain has TRBV28 and TRBJ1-2; D is ambiguous. The CDR3 length is 11 residues. CDR1 is MDHEN and CDR2 is SYDVKM in the germline V gene. Trimming removed 2 bases from V and 8 bases from J, with 6 bases in between. The CDR3 here is CASSLAGGYTF. CDR3 nucleotides: TGTGCCAGCAGTTTAGCTGGCGGCTACACCTTC.

J is TRBJ1-1 and V is TRBV6-2 or TRBV6-3; 7 nucleotides match TRBD1. Germline loops: CDR1 MNHEY, CDR2 SVGEGT. This CDR3 region has 16 residues. V dropped 0 bases and J dropped 5; count of bases not matched to a gene: 9. CDR3 amino acids: CASSYSEEGAWTEAFF. CDR3 sequence (DNA): TGTGCCAGCAGTTACTCAGAAGAGGGGGCGTGGACTGAAGCTTTCTTT.

This clone was recorded only once. CDR3 nucleotides: TGTGCCAGCAGCCAAGATCCGACAGGTCATCAGCCCCAGCATTTT. It is translated as CASSQDPTGHQPQHF. The genes are TRBV4-2 and TRBJ1-5; weak D call: TRBD1 (6 bases). This CDR3 contains 15 residues. CDR1 LGHNA and CDR2 YNFKEQ come from the germline V gene. The germline V and J ends were trimmed by 0 bases and 5 bases, with 11 bases remaining between them.

The V call is TRBV5-1, the J call TRBJ1-6, with D perhaps TRBD1 (6 bases). The CDR3 runs to 14 residues. V shed 4 bases and J shed 5 bases, with 10 bases lying between them. Germline CDR1 and CDR2: SGHRS and YFSETQ. The CDR3 spells CASSMDRNNSPLHF. The CDR3 DNA follows: TGCGCCAGCAGCATGGACAGAAATAATTCACCCCTCCACTTT.

CDR3 coding DNA: TGTGCCAGCAGCTTACAGAACTCCTACGAGCAGTACTTC. This gives the protein CASSLQNSYEQYF. This rearrangement joins TRBV7-9 to TRBJ2-7, with no clear D. V lost 2 bases and J lost 0, with 5 bases in between. CDR3 length equals 13 residues. Germline lookup yields CDR1 SEHNR and CDR2 FQNEAQ (reference sequence).

This chain uses TRBV4-2 with TRBJ2-3, with TRBD2 matching 12 bases. V lost 1 base, J lost 0 bases, and 5 bases stayed unmatched. The CDR3 contains 18 residues. CDR1 and CDR2 (germline): LGHNA, YNFKEQ. CDR3 protein: CASSQGLAGGPSTDTQYF. The CDR3 coding sequence is TGTGCCAGCAGCCAAGGGCTAGCGGGAGGGCCGAGCACAGATACGCAGTATTTT.

The chain recombines TRBV9 with TRBJ1-5; D perhaps matches TRBD1 (5 bases). The ends were cut back, 0 bases at V and 2 bases at J, with 9 bases in the middle. Per germline, CDR1 SGDLS and CDR2 YYNGEE. This CDR3 is built from 15 residues. As DNA, the CDR3 is TGTGCCAGCAGCGTAGGGACATCGGGCAATCAGCCCCAGCATTTT. The encoded protein is CASSVGTSGNQPQHF. The full variable domain, with the rest looked up from reference TRBV9 and TRBJ1-5, is DSGVTQTPKHLITATGQRVTLRCSPRSGDLSVYWYQQSLDQGLQFLIQYYNGEERAKGNILERFSAQQFPDLHSELNLSSLELGDSALYFCASSVGTSGNQPQHFGDGTRLSIL.

The chain uses TRBV30 and TRBJ1-1; D call uncertain. Germline CDR1 and CDR2: GTSNPN and SVGIG (reference sequence). V shed 5 bases and J shed 4 bases, with 14 bases lying between them. The CDR3 is 13 residues long. The CDR3 protein is CAWGQWSTTEAFF. In DNA form, the CDR3 reads TGTGCCTGGGGTCAGTGGAGTACCACTGAAGCTTTCTTT.

The V call is TRBV5-1, the J call TRBJ1-6, with D perhaps TRBD1 (5 bases). This CDR3 has 15 residues. In germline, CDR1 is SGHRS, CDR2 YFSETQ. Between the trimmed V and J ends, which lost 0 bases and 5 bases, there was a span of 9 bases. CDR3 region: CASSLDGRDNSPLHF. Written as DNA, the CDR3 is TGCGCCAGCAGCTTGGATGGCAGGGATAATTCACCCCTCCACTTT.

The V call is TRBV6-1, the J call TRBJ1-1; D is unresolved. The V end lost 2 bases, the J end lost 1 base, and 5 bases lay between the germline ends. The V gene's germline CDR1 is MNHNS and CDR2 SASEGT. The CDR3 consists of 13 residues. The CDR3 coding sequence is TGTGCCAGCAGTGAAATACAGAACACTGAAGCTTTCTTT. Protein product: CASSEIQNTEAFF.

Of note for this clone: A read error may account for a junction end that differs from germline. The rearrangement uses TRBV5-6 and TRBJ2-7; TRBD2 is a possible D gene (6 bases). In germline, CDR1 is SGHDT, CDR2 YYEEEE. The CDR3 runs 16 residues. CDR3 nucleotides: TGTGCCAGCACCTTGAACGGGGCTAGCGACGTCTACGAGCAGTACTTC. It yields the protein CASTLNGASDVYEQYF. Looking up the rest from reference TRBV5-6 and TRBJ2-7 gives the full variable domain: DAGVTQSPTHLIKTRGQQVTLRCSPKSGHDTVSWYQQALGQGPQFIFQYYEEEERQRGNFPDRFSGHQFPNYSSELNVNALLLGDSALYLCASTLNGASDVYEQYFGPGTRLTVT.

The chain is built from TRBV10-1 and TRBJ2-1; D possibly corresponds to TRBD2 (6 bases). The V end lost 3 bases, the J end lost 7 bases, and 16 bases lay between the germline ends. CDR3 size: 15 residues. The germline V gene encodes CDR1 WNHNN and CDR2 SYGVQD (reference sequence). CDR3: CASSDGASRENEQFF. In DNA form, the CDR3 reads TGCGCCAGCAGTGATGGTGCTAGCCGGGAGAATGAGCAGTTCTTC.

The chain employs TRBV3-1 (or the pseudogene TRBV3-2) and TRBJ1-1; 7 bases fit TRBD1. V shed 6 bases and J 10 bases; nucleotides not matched to a gene: 17. In germline, CDR1 is LGHDT, CDR2 YNNKEL (reference sequence). This CDR3 has 15 amino acids. The CDR3: CASSPTDRSSSGAFF. CDR3 DNA sequence: TGTGCCAGCAGTCCTACGGACAGGTCTTCGAGTGGAGCTTTCTTT.

This CDR3 is CASSQPAGMNTEAFF. CDR3 nucleotide sequence: TGCGCCAGCAGCCAACCCGCAGGGATGAACACTGAAGCTTTCTTT. The chain carries TRBV5-1 and TRBJ1-1; D is perhaps TRBD1 (5 bases). The CDR3 has 15 amino acids. CDR1 and CDR2 from the germline V gene are SGHRS and YFSETQ. V lost 4 bases to trimming and J lost 0 bases, with 13 bases between them.

The CDR3 nucleotides read TGCGCCAGCAGCCAAGATCTACGGGACAGCAATTCACCCCTCCACTTT. Amino acids: CASSQDLRDSNSPLHF. The chain combines TRBV4-1 with TRBJ1-6; TRBD1 matches at 7 bases. The V gene's germline CDR1 is MGHRA and CDR2 YSYEKL. The CDR3 runs 16 residues. V lost 0 bases and J lost 7; bases outside the gene matches: 6.

This rearrangement joins TRBV19 to TRBJ2-1; 7 nucleotides match TRBD2. This CDR3 contains 18 residues. CDR1 is LNHDA, CDR2 SQIVND, per germline (reference sequence). V was pared by 0 bases and J by 1 base, with 9 bases of the junction left unmatched. DNA of the CDR3: TGTGCCAGTAGTATAGATGGTGTCGGGGGAGGGTCCTACAATGAGCAGTTCTTC. Its translation is CASSIDGVGGGSYNEQFF. Complete variable domain (other parts from reference TRBV19 and TRBJ2-1): DGGITQSPKYLFRKEGQNVTLSCEQNLNHDAMYWYRQDPGQGLRLIYYSQIVNDFQKGDIAEGYSVSREKKESFPLTVTSAQKNPTAFYLCASSIDGVGGGSYNEQFFGPGTRLTVL.

This clone was recorded a few times. J is TRBJ2-2 and V is TRBV2; D is undetermined. In germline, CDR1 is SNHLY, CDR2 FYNNEI. V lost 4 bases and J 1 base, leaving 4 bases between the germline ends. CDR3 size: 13 residues. The CDR3 reads CASSAGNTGELFF. As DNA, the CDR3 is TGTGCCAGCAGTGCCGGGAACACCGGGGAGCTGTTTTTT. The full variable domain, rest sourced from reference TRBV2 and TRBJ2-2, is EPEVTQTPSHQVTQMGQEVILRCVPISNHLYFYWYRQILGQKVEFLVSFYNNEISEKSEIFDDQFSVERPDGSNFTLKIRSTKLEDSAMYFCASSAGNTGELFFGEGSRLTVL.

The rearrangement links TRBV27 to TRBJ2-1; 10 bases are a match to TRBD1. The V gene's germline CDR1 is MNHEY and CDR2 SMNVEV (reference sequence). The CDR3 consists of 18 residues. V was clipped by 4 bases and J by 7 bases; unmatched bases: 16. The CDR3 sequence: CASSSYLLPGQGWNEQFF. The CDR3 nucleotides are TGTGCCAGCAGTTCGTACCTACTTCCGGGACAGGGGTGGAATGAGCAGTTCTTC.

The sample holds one count of this clone. This chain joins TRBV7-3 and TRBJ2-5; the match to TRBD1 covers 7 bases. The CDR3 runs to 14 residues. V lost 5 bases, J lost 2 bases, and 5 bases stayed unmatched. In germline, CDR1 is SGHTA, CDR2 FQGTGA. The CDR3 DNA is TGTGCCAGCAGCCCCACAGGGGATCAAGAGACCCAGTACTTC. Its protein product is CASSPTGDQETQYF. The complete variable domain, with remaining parts taken from reference TRBV7-3 and TRBJ2-5, reads GAGVSQTPSNKVTEKGKYVELRCDPISGHTALYWYRQSLGQGPEFLIYFQGTGAADDSGLPNDRFFAVRPEGSVSTLKIQRTERGDSAVYLCASSPTGDQETQYFGPGTRLLVL.

The genes are TRBV13 and TRBJ2-4; TRBD2 matches 11 bases. The CDR3 extends over 13 amino acids. Germline V CDR1 and CDR2: PRHDT, FYEKMQ (reference sequence). Germline trimming cut 4 bases from V and 11 bases from J; bases unmatched to any gene: 4. CDR3 amino acids: CASSSLAGGVQYF. CDR3 bases: TGTGCCAGCAGCTCCTTAGCGGGAGGGGTTCAGTACTTC.

The chain has TRBV7-3 and TRBJ1-1; D gene ambiguous. This CDR3 is 13 amino acids long. Trimming removed 0 bases from V and 4 bases from J, with 6 bases in between. The V gene's germline CDR1 is SGHTA and CDR2 FQGTGA. CDR3 amino acids: CASSLTPGTEAFF. In DNA form, the CDR3 reads TGTGCCAGCAGCTTAACGCCGGGCACTGAAGCTTTCTTT.

The genes are TRBV2 and TRBJ2-3; D not resolved. The CDR3 has 13 residues. The V end was cut by 3 bases, the J end by 9 bases, with 13 bases between. The germline gives CDR1 SNHLY, CDR2 FYNNEI. The CDR3 region has the DNA TGTGCCAGCAGTGAGACCCGACTCGGGACGCAGTATTTT. The encoded protein is CASSETRLGTQYF. Full variable domain (remainder filled in from reference TRBV2 and TRBJ2-3): EPEVTQTPSHQVTQMGQEVILRCVPISNHLYFYWYRQILGQKVEFLVSFYNNEISEKSEIFDDQFSVERPDGSNFTLKIRSTKLEDSAMYFCASSETRLGTQYFGPGTRLTVL.